This TCR beta chain was recorded in a study of OX40 agonist ivuxolimab in advanced cancers. Profiled with immunoSEQ multiplex PCR; TCRdb holds only in-frame clones, not every one. The repertoire holds about 99,000 clones, with over 75% as singletons. This clone showed up just once. Specimen: CD4+ or CD8+ T cells sorted from blood, collected in a trial of the OX40 agonist ivuxolimab. The sequence derives from an adult with an advanced solid tumor such as melanoma, head and neck, liver or kidney cancer.

This chain's CDR3 is CASSPPQGEQFF. The CDR3 DNA reads as TGTGCCAGCTCACCACCCCAGGGCGAGCAGTTCTTC. The chain uses TRBV18 and TRBJ2-1; TRBD1 might be the D (5 bases). CDR3 length: 12 amino acids. Trimming took 0 bases from V and 10 from J, leaving 7 bases between them. Germline V CDR1 and CDR2: KGHSH, LQKENI.